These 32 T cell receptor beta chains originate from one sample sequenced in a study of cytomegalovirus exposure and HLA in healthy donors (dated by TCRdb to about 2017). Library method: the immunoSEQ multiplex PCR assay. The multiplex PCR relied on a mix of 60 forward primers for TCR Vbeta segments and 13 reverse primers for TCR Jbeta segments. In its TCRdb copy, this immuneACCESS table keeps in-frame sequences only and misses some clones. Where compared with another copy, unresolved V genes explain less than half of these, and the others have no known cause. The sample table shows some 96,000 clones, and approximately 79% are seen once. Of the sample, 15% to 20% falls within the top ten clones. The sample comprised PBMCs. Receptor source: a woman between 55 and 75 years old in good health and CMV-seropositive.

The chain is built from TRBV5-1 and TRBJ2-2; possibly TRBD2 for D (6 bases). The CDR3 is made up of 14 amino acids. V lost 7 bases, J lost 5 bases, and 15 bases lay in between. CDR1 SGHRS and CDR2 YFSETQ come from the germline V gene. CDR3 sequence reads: CASQRDSRTGELFF. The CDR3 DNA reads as TGCGCCAGCCAACGGGACTCTAGGACCGGGGAGCTGTTTTTT.

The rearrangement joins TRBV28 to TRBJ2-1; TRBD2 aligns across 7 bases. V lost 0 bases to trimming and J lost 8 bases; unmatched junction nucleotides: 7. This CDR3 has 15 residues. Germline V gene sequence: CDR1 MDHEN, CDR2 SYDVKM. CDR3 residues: CASSLWAGVKYEQFF. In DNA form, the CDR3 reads TGTGCCAGCAGTTTATGGGCGGGAGTAAAGTATGAGCAGTTCTTC.

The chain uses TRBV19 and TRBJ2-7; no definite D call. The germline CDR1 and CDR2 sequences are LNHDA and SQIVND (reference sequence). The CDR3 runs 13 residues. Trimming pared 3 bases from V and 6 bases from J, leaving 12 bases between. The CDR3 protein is CASSMYARGEQYF. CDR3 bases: TGTGCCAGTAGTATGTATGCGCGTGGCGAGCAGTACTTC.

CDR3 region: CASSVGGEGEAFF. In DNA form, the CDR3 reads TGTGCCAGCAGCGTAGGGGGAGAAGGGGAAGCTTTCTTT. The rearrangement joins TRBV9 to TRBJ1-1; D gene uncertain. The CDR3 runs 13 residues. Germline V gives CDR1 SGDLS, CDR2 YYNGEE. V lost 0 bases, J lost 8 bases, and 11 bases lay in between.

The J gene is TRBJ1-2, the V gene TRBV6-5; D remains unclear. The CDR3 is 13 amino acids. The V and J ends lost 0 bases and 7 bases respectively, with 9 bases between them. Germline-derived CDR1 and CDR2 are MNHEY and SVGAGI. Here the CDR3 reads CASSYSAEIGYTF. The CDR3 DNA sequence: TGTGCCAGCAGTTACTCGGCAGAAATTGGCTACACCTTC.

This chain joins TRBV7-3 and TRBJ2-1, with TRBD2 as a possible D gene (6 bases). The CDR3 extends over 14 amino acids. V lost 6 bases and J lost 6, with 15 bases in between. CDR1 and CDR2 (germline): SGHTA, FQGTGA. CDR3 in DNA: TGTGCCAGCAGGAGTGCCGGGACTCCCAATGAGCAGTTCTTC. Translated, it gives CASRSAGTPNEQFF.

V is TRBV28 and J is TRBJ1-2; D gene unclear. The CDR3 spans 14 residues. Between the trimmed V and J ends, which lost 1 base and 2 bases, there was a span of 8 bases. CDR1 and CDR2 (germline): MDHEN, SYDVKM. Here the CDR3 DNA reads TGTGCCAGCAGTTTATTCGCACAGAACTATGGCTACACCTTC. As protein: CASSLFAQNYGYTF.

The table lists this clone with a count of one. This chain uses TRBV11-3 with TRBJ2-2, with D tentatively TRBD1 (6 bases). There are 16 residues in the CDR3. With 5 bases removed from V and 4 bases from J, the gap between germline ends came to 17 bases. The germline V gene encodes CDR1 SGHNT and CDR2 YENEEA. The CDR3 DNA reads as TGTGCCAGCAGCCTACAGGGTGAAATCCGCACCGGGGAGCTGTTTTTT. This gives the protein CASSLQGEIRTGELFF.

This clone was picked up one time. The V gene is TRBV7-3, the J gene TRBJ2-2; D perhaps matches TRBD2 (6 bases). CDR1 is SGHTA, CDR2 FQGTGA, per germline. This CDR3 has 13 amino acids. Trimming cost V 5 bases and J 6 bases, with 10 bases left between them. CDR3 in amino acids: CASSGGSPGELFF. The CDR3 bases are TGTGCCAGCAGCGGGGGGTCCCCCGGGGAGCTGTTTTTT.

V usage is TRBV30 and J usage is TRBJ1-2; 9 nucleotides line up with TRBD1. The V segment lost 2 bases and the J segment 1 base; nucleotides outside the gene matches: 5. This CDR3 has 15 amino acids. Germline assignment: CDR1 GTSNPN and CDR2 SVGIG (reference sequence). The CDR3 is CAWSPRDRVNYGYTF. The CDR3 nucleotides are TGTGCCTGGAGTCCAAGGGACAGGGTTAACTATGGCTACACCTTC.

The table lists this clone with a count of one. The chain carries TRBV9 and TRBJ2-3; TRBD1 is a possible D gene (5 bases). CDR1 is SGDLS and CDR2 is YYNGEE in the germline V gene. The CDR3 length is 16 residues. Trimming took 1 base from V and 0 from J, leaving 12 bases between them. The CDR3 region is CASSVQGLTSTDTQYF. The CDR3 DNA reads TGTGCCAGCAGCGTACAGGGCCTTACTAGCACAGATACGCAGTATTTT.

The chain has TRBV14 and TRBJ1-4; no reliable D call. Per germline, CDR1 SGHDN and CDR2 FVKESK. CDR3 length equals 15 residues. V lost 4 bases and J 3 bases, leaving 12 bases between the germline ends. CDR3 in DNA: TGTGCCAGCAGCCCCATCGGGAGGTCTAATGAAAAACTGTTTTTT. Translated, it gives CASSPIGRSNEKLFF.

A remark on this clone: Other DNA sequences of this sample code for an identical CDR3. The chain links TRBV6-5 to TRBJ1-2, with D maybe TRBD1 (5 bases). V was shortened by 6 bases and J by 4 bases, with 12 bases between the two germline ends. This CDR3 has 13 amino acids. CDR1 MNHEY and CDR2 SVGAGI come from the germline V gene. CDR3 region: CASRPGGGYGYTF. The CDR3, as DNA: TGTGCCAGCAGACCCGGGGGGGGCTATGGCTACACCTTC.

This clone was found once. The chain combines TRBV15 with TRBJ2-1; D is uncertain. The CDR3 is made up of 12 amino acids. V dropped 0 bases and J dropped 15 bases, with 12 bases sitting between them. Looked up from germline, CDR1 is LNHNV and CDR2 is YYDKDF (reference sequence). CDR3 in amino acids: CATSRDGQVRFF. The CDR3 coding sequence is TGTGCCACCAGCAGAGATGGGCAGGTGCGGTTCTTC.

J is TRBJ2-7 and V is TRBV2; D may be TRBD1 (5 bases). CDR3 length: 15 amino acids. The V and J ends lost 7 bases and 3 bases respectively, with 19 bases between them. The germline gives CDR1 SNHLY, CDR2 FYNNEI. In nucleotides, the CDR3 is TGTGCCAGCAACGTCGGACAAACAATCTACTACGAGCAGTACTTC. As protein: CASNVGQTIYYEQYF. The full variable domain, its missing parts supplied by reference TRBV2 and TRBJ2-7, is EPEVTQTPSHQVTQMGQEVILRCVPISNHLYFYWYRQILGQKVEFLVSFYNNEISEKSEIFDDQFSVERPDGSNFTLKIRSTKLEDSAMYFCASNVGQTIYYEQYFGPGTRLTVT.

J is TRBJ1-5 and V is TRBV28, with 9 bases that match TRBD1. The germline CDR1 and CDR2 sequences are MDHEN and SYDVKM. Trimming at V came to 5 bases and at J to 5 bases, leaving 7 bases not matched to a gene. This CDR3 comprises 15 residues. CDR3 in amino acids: CASSRTDRGYQPQHF. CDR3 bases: TGTGCCAGCAGTCGCACGGACAGGGGATATCAGCCCCAGCATTTT. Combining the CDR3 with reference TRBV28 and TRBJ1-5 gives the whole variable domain DVKVTQSSRYLVKRTGEKVFLECVQDMDHENMFWYRQDPGLGLRLIYFSYDVKMKEKGDIPEGYSVSREKKERFSLILESASTNQTSMYLCASSRTDRGYQPQHFGDGTRLSIL.

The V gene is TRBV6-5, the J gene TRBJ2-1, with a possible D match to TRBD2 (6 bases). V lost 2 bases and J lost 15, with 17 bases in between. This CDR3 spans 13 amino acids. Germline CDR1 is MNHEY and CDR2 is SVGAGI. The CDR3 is CASSYRKEGEGFF. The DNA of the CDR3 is TGTGCCAGCAGTTACCGAAAGGAGGGAGAGGGGTTCTTC.

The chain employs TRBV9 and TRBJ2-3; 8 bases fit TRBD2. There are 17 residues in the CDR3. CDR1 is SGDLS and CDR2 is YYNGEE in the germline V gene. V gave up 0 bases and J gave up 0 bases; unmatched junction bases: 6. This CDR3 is CASSVGVGGGSTDTQYF. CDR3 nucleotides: TGTGCCAGCAGCGTAGGGGTCGGGGGGGGGAGCACAGATACGCAGTATTTT.

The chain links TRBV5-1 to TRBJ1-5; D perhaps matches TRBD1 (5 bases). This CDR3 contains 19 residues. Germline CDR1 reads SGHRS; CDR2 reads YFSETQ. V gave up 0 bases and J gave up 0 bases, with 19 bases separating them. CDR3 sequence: CASSLVRGGAQYSNQPQHF. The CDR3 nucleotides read TGCGCCAGCAGCTTGGTGCGGGGGGGAGCGCAATATAGCAATCAGCCCCAGCATTTT.

CDR3 amino acids: CASSPPGNYGYTF. DNA for the CDR3: TGTGCCAGCAGCCCGCCGGGTAACTATGGCTACACCTTC. The V and J genes are TRBV13 and TRBJ1-2; no clear D gene. From germline, CDR1 is PRHDT and CDR2 FYEKMQ (reference sequence). V lost 5 bases and J 1 base, leaving 8 bases between the germline ends. The CDR3 has 13 residues.

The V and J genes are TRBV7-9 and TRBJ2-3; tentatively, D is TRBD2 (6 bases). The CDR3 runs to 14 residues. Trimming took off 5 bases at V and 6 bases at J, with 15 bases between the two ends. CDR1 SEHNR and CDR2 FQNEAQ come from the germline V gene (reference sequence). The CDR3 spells CASSPASGADTQYF. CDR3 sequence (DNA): TGTGCCAGCAGCCCCGCGTCGGGAGCCGATACGCAGTATTTT.

CDR3 sequence: CASSNPGHNTGELFF. In DNA, the CDR3 is TGTGCCAGCAGTAACCCGGGACATAACACCGGGGAGCTGTTTTTT. This chain joins TRBV9 and TRBJ2-2; maybe TRBD1 (6 bases). CDR3 length: 15 amino acids. V shed 5 bases and J shed 2 bases, with 13 bases lying between them. Germline V lookup: CDR1 SGDLS, CDR2 YYNGEE.

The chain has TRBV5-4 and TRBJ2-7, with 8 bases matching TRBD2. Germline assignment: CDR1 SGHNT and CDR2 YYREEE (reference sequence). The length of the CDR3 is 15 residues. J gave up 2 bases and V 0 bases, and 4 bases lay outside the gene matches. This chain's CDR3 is CASSLAGLVPYEQYF. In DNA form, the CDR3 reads TGTGCCAGCAGCTTGGCGGGACTAGTGCCCTACGAGCAGTACTTC.

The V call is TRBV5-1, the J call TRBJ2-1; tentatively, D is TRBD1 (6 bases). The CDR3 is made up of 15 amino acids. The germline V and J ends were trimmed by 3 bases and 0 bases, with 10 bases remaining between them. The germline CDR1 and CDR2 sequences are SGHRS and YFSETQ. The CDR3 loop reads CASSSQGNSYNEQFF. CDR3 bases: TGCGCCAGCAGCTCACAGGGAAACTCCTACAATGAGCAGTTCTTC.

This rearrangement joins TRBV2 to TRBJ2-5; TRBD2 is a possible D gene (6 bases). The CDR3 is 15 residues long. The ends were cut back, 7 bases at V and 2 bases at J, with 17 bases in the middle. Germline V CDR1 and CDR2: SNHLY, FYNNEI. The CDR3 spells CASNKGGVVQETQYF. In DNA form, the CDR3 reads TGTGCCAGCAACAAAGGAGGGGTCGTACAAGAGACCCAGTACTTC.

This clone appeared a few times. The CDR3 loop reads CASSGGLGGDTEAFF. CDR3 DNA: TGTGCCAGTAGCGGGGGCTTGGGGGGGGACACTGAAGCTTTCTTT. V is TRBV19 and J is TRBJ1-1, with TRBD1 as a possible D gene (6 bases). This CDR3 is 15 amino acids long. Trimming shortened V by 6 bases and J by 3 bases, and 17 bases separated the two germline ends. Germline values: CDR1 LNHDA, CDR2 SQIVND (reference sequence).

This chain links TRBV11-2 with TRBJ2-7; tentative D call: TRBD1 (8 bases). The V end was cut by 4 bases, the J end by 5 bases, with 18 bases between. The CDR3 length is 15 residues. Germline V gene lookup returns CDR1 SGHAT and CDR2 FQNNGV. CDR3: CASSSRQGRENEQYF. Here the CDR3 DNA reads TGTGCCAGCAGCTCACGACAGGGGAGGGAGAACGAGCAGTACTTC.

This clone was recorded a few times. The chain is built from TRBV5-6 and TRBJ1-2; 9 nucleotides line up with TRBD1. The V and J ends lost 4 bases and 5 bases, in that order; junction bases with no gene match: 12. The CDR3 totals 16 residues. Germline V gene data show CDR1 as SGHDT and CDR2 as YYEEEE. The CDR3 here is CASSPGTGRYIYGYTF. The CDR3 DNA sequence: TGTGCCAGCAGCCCCGGGACAGGGCGTTACATTTATGGCTACACCTTC.

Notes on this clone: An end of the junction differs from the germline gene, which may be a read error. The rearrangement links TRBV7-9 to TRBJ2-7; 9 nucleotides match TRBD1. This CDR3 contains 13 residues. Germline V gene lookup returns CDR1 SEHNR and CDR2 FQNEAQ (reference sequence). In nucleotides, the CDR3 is TGTTCCAGCAGCGGACAGGGGCCCTACGAGCAGTACTTC. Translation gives CSSSGQGPYEQYF. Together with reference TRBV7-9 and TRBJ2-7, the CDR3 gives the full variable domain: DTGVSQNPRHKITKRGQNVTFRCDPISEHNRLYWYRQTLGQGPEFLTYFQNEAQLEKSRLLSDRFSAERPKGSFSTLEIQRTEQGDSAMYLCSSSGQGPYEQYFGPGTRLTVT.

The CDR3 reads CASRPGFSVDEQYF. CDR3 DNA sequence: TGTGCCAGTCGCCCAGGCTTCTCGGTTGACGAGCAGTACTTC. V usage is TRBV19 and J usage is TRBJ2-7; no reliable D call. CDR3 size: 14 residues. The germline V gene encodes CDR1 LNHDA and CDR2 SQIVND (reference sequence). Trimming took off 8 bases at V and 5 bases at J, with 19 bases between the two ends.

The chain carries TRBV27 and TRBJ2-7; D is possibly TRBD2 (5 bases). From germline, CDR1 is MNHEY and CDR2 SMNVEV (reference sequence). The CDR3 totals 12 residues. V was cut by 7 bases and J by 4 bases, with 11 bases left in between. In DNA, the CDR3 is TGTGCCAGCACCTCCCGGGGATACGAGCAGTACTTC. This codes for CASTSRGYEQYF.

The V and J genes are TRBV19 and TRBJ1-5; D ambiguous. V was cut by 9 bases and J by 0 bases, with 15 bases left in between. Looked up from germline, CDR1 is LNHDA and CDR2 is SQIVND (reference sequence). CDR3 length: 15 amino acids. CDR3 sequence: CASEKRVNSNQPQHF. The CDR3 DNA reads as TGTGCCAGCGAGAAGAGGGTTAATAGCAATCAGCCCCAGCATTTT.